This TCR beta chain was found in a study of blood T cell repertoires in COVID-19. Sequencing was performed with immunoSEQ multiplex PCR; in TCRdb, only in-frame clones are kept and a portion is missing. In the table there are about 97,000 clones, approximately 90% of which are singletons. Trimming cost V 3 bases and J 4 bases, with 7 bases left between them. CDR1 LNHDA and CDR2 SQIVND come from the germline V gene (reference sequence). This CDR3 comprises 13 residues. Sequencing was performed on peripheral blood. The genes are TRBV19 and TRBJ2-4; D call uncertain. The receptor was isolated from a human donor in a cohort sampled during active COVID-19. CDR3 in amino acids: CASSIDGKNIQYF. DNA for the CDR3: TGTGCCAGTAGTATCGACGGGAAAAACATTCAGTACTTC.